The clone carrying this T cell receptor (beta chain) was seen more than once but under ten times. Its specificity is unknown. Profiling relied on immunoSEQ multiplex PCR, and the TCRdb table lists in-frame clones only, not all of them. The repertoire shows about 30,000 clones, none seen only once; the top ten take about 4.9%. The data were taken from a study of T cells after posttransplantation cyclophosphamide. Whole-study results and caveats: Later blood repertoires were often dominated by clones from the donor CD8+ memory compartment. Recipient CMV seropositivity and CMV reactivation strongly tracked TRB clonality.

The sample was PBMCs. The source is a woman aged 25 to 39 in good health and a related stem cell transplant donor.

This CDR3 reads CASRLGGSDTQYF. The CDR3 DNA sequence: TGTGCCAGCCGACTAGGAGGGTCAGATACGCAGTATTTT. The gene calls are TRBV11-2 and TRBJ2-3; perhaps TRBD2 as D (6 bases). The CDR3 totals 13 residues. Germline V gene sequence: CDR1 SGHAT, CDR2 FQNNGV. V was shortened by 8 bases and J by 4 bases, with 13 bases between the two germline ends.